The 20 T cell receptor beta chains below all came from one sample that was sequenced in a study of blood T cell repertoires in COVID-19. Some clones are missing from TCRdb's copy, which holds only in-frame ones; the method was immunoSEQ multiplex PCR. The data show about 320,000 clones, approximately 85% seen once. What was sequenced was peripheral blood. These receptors all come from a human donor in a cohort sampled during active COVID-19.

The chain is built from TRBV11-3 and TRBJ2-1, with D possibly being TRBD1 (5 bases). CDR3 length: 12 residues. With 5 bases removed from V and 10 bases from J, the gap between germline ends came to 12 bases. Germline CDR1 is SGHNT and CDR2 is YENEEA. The CDR3 nucleotides are TGTGCCAGCAGCCCGCACCCAGGGGAGCAGTTCTTC. It yields the protein CASSPHPGEQFF.

The CDR3 DNA sequence: TGTGCCAGCTCACCACTATCGACAGGATTGGGTAAGCATCAGCCCCAGCATTTT. This gives the protein CASSPLSTGLGKHQPQHF. The rearrangement links TRBV18 to TRBJ1-5, with a possible D match to TRBD1 (6 bases). Germline V lookup: CDR1 KGHSH, CDR2 LQKENI. The CDR3 covers 18 residues. V was clipped by 1 base and J by 5 bases, with 21 bases between them.

The chain carries TRBV7-9 and TRBJ1-1, with a tentative D call TRBD1 (5 bases). The CDR3 totals 14 residues. The ends were cut back, 1 base at V and 7 bases at J, with 13 bases in the middle. Germline V gives CDR1 SEHNR, CDR2 FQNEAQ (reference sequence). The CDR3 DNA follows: TGTGCCAGCAGCTTAGTCCAGGGCGCCCATGAAGCTTTCTTT. As protein: CASSLVQGAHEAFF.

This chain connects TRBV24-1 to TRBJ2-7, with D possibly matching TRBD2 (5 bases). The germline V gene has CDR1 KGHDR and CDR2 SFDVKD. V shed 2 bases and J shed 2 bases, with 6 bases lying between them. The length of the CDR3 is 13 residues. CDR3 protein: CATSDSGTYEQYF. The CDR3 DNA reads TGTGCCACCAGTGATTCGGGGACCTACGAGCAGTACTTC.

The V call is TRBV18, the J call TRBJ1-5, with D perhaps TRBD1 (6 bases). V lost 2 bases, J lost 5 bases, and 19 bases lay in between. CDR1 is KGHSH, CDR2 LQKENI, per germline. CDR3 length equals 17 residues. The CDR3 is CASSPRNDPRGDQPQHF. The DNA for the CDR3 is TGTGCCAGCTCACCAAGGAACGACCCCAGGGGTGATCAGCCCCAGCATTTT.

The chain has TRBV6-6 and TRBJ1-5; 9 bases agree with TRBD1. The germline V gene encodes CDR1 MNHNY and CDR2 SVGAGI (reference sequence). There are 15 residues in the CDR3. V lost 7 bases and J lost 5; bases outside the gene matches: 9. Here the CDR3 reads CASNLPGQGDQPQHF. In DNA form, the CDR3 reads TGTGCCAGCAACCTCCCGGGACAGGGTGATCAGCCCCAGCATTTT.

V gene TRBV12-5 combines with J gene TRBJ2-1, with 8 bases identical to TRBD2. The junction had 6 bases not matched to a gene; V was cut back by 2 bases and J by 9 bases. This CDR3 has 14 residues. Germline V gene data show CDR1 as LGHNT and CDR2 as FRNRAP. CDR3 amino acids: CASGLRGGQVEQFF. CDR3 DNA: TGTGCTAGTGGTTTGCGGGGGGGGCAGGTTGAGCAGTTCTTC.

As concerns this clone: Within the sample, other DNA sequences also encode this same CDR3. J is TRBJ2-7 and V is TRBV5-1, with D possibly matching TRBD1 (5 bases). This CDR3 is built from 13 residues. V was pared by 0 bases and J by 2 bases, with 6 bases between. Germline V lookup: CDR1 SGHRS, CDR2 YFSETQ. The CDR3 protein is CASSLDRTYEQYF. CDR3 DNA sequence: TGCGCCAGCAGCTTGGACAGGACCTACGAGCAGTACTTC. Full variable domain (missing parts from reference TRBV5-1 and TRBJ2-7): KAGVTQTPRYLIKTRGQQVTLSCSPISGHRSVSWYQQTPGQGLQFLFEYFSETQRNKGNFPGRFSGRQFSNSRSEMNVSTLELGDSALYLCASSLDRTYEQYFGPGTRLTVT.

This clone was detected a few times. The genes are TRBV28 and TRBJ1-2, with TRBD1 matching over 7 bases. Per germline, CDR1 MDHEN and CDR2 SYDVKM. This CDR3 spans 13 amino acids. Trimming at V came to 7 bases and at J to 3 bases, leaving 5 bases not matched to a gene. This CDR3 is CASITGEDYGYTF. The CDR3 DNA follows: TGTGCCAGCATTACAGGGGAGGACTATGGCTACACCTTC.

V is TRBV7-9 and J is TRBJ1-2; 8 nucleotides match TRBD1. V lost 5 bases, J lost 7 bases, and 9 bases stayed unmatched. Germline lookup yields CDR1 SEHNR and CDR2 FQNEAQ (reference sequence). The CDR3 has 14 residues. Here the CDR3 reads CASSEGQGWGGYTF. The CDR3 nucleotides read TGTGCCAGCAGCGAAGGACAGGGTTGGGGTGGCTACACCTTC.

The chain joins TRBV4-2 to TRBJ1-4; D is unclear. Trimming cost V 0 bases and J 0 bases, with 5 bases left between them. The CDR3 loop spans 15 amino acids. Germline CDR1 is LGHNA and CDR2 is YNFKEQ. The chain's CDR3 is CASSQDSATNEKLFF. The CDR3 nucleotides read TGTGCCAGCAGCCAAGATTCCGCAACTAATGAAAAACTGTTTTTT.

The rearrangement links TRBV29-1 to TRBJ2-1, with D perhaps TRBD1 (5 bases). Per germline, CDR1 SQVTM and CDR2 ANQGSEA. The CDR3 is 12 amino acids. The V gene lost 4 bases and the J gene lost 5 bases, with 9 bases spanning the gap. The CDR3 coding sequence is TGCAGCGTTGTAGCCAGGGACAATGAGCAGTTCTTC. Amino acids: CSVVARDNEQFF.

The sample holds a few counts of this clone. The V gene is TRBV6-5, the J gene TRBJ1-6; 7 positions match TRBD1. The CDR3 runs to 15 residues. Per the germline V gene, CDR1 is MNHEY and CDR2 is SVGAGI. The ends lost 0 bases at V and 8 bases at J; junction bases unmatched: 4. The CDR3 DNA reads as TGTGCCAGCAGTTACTCGCGGCAGGGGGATTCACCCCTCCACTTT. As protein: CASSYSRQGDSPLHF.

This chain joins TRBV30 and TRBJ1-2, with D maybe TRBD1 (6 bases). V gave up 3 bases and J gave up 2 bases, with 10 bases separating them. The CDR3 is made up of 13 amino acids. CDR1 is GTSNPN and CDR2 is SVGIG in the germline V gene (reference sequence). This CDR3 is CAWSGTGNYGYTF. CDR3 sequence (DNA): TGTGCCTGGAGCGGAACAGGGAACTATGGCTACACCTTC.

V is TRBV6-4 and J is TRBJ1-2, with D uncertain. The germline V gene has CDR1 MRHNA and CDR2 SNTAGT. The V and J ends lost 6 bases and 0 bases respectively, with 17 bases between them. This CDR3 spans 16 amino acids. The CDR3 DNA reads as TGTGCCAGCAGAACTACCACGCCGCCTCCTAACTATGGCTACACCTTC. This encodes CASRTTTPPPNYGYTF.

The DNA for the CDR3 is TGTGCCAGCAAGGTACAGGGACGTGGTCAGCCCCAGCATTTT. Translated: CASKVQGRGQPQHF. The chain is built from TRBV21-1 and TRBJ1-5; the table's TRBD1 call for D was not verified on the DNA. TRBV21-1 is flagged as a pseudogene. The CDR3 length is 14 residues.

The chain recombines TRBV10-3 with TRBJ2-7; 9 nucleotides line up with TRBD1. Germline assignment: CDR1 ENHRY and CDR2 SYGVKD. V shed 8 bases and J 4 bases; nucleotides not matched to a gene: 9. The CDR3 is made up of 14 amino acids. CDR3 nucleotide sequence: TGTGCCATCCAAAGCGACAGGGGGGATTACGAGCAGTACTTC. Amino acid sequence: CAIQSDRGDYEQYF.

This clone came up many times. Other DNA sequences in the sample encode the same CDR3. The V call is TRBV9, the J call TRBJ2-5, with D tentatively TRBD2 (5 bases). Germline values: CDR1 SGDLS, CDR2 YYNGEE. The CDR3 is 14 residues long. V lost 4 bases and J 1 base, leaving 11 bases between the germline ends. The CDR3 region has the DNA TGTGCCAGCAGCCGGACGGACTCCCAAGAGACCCAGTACTTC. Its protein product is CASSRTDSQETQYF.

This rearrangement joins TRBV19 to TRBJ2-7; a possible D gene is TRBD1 (5 bases). V was pared by 5 bases and J by 2 bases, with 13 bases between. This CDR3 is built from 14 residues. Germline V gives CDR1 LNHDA, CDR2 SQIVND (reference sequence). The CDR3 bases are TGTGCCAGTAGTGCAGGGTTAGGGGCCTACGAGCAGTACTTC. Translation gives CASSAGLGAYEQYF.

This clone came up once. This chain joins TRBV5-4 and TRBJ1-6, with 8 bases matching TRBD1. The CDR3 extends over 17 amino acids. In germline, CDR1 is SGHNT, CDR2 YYREEE (reference sequence). Trimming cost V 4 bases and J 1 base; bases outside gene matches: 7. The DNA for the CDR3 is TGTGCCAGCAGCCATGGACAGGGTAGATCCTATAATTCACCCCTCCACTTT. Its translation is CASSHGQGRSYNSPLHF. The full variable domain, rest sourced from reference TRBV5-4 and TRBJ1-6, is ETGVTQSPTHLIKTRGQQVTLRCSSQSGHNTVSWYQQALGQGPQFIFQYYREEENGRGNFPPRFSGLQFPNYSSELNVNALELDDSALYLCASSHGQGRSYNSPLHFGNGTRLTVT.